These 18 T cell receptor beta chains share one sample of origin, sequenced in a study of early stage breast cancer tumors. TCRdb keeps only in-frame clones here, not all; method: immunoSEQ multiplex PCR. The repertoire consists of nearly 70,000 clones, with 80% occurring once and the leading ten covering 4.7%. Sequenced material: blood. The source is a person between 35 and 49 years old with breast cancer.

V is TRBV21-1 and J is TRBJ1-3. TRBV21-1 is flagged as a pseudogene. The length of the CDR3 is 16 residues. In DNA form, the CDR3 reads TGTGCCAGCAGCAAGGGACGTTCGAGCTCTGGAAACACCATATATTTT. It codes for CASSKGRSSSGNTIYF.

The chain couples TRBV30 to TRBJ2-5, with 11 positions matching TRBD2. The trim removed 0 bases at V and 3 bases at J, leaving 9 bases unmatched. The CDR3 is 17 amino acids. Germline assignment: CDR1 GTSNPN and CDR2 SVGIG (reference sequence). CDR3 coding DNA: TGTGCCTGGAGTGTACGTCAGACTAGCGGGACTAAAGAGACCCAGTACTTC. Protein sequence: CAWSVRQTSGTKETQYF.

The genes are TRBV6-5 and TRBJ2-1; perhaps TRBD1 as D (5 bases). V was cut by 6 bases and J by 3 bases, with 12 bases left in between. The V gene's germline CDR1 is MNHEY and CDR2 SVGAGI. The CDR3 runs to 14 residues. The CDR3 nucleotides read TGTGCCAGCAGGGTCGGACAACGCTACAATGAGCAGTTCTTC. Protein product: CASRVGQRYNEQFF.

The V call is TRBV19, the J call TRBJ2-7; 7 nucleotides match TRBD1. The trim removed 6 bases at V and 0 bases at J, leaving 2 bases unmatched. The CDR3 sequence is 13 residues long. Per germline, CDR1 LNHDA and CDR2 SQIVND (reference sequence). The CDR3 sequence: CASRDRASYEQYF. The CDR3 coding sequence is TGTGCCAGTAGAGACAGGGCCTCCTACGAGCAGTACTTC.

The chain joins TRBV5-1 to TRBJ2-2; 7 positions match TRBD1. V shed 3 bases, J shed 6 bases, and the junction held 5 bases outside the gene matches. The germline gives CDR1 SGHRS, CDR2 YFSETQ. CDR3 size: 14 residues. The CDR3: CASSSRQGPGELFF. CDR3 DNA sequence: TGCGCCAGCAGCTCCCGACAGGGCCCCGGGGAGCTGTTTTTT.

V is TRBV5-1 and J is TRBJ1-1, with TRBD1 identical over 11 bases. This CDR3 has 17 residues. Germline CDR1 and CDR2: SGHRS and YFSETQ. V dropped 4 bases and J dropped 1; count of bases not matched to a gene: 9. The CDR3 DNA sequence: TGCGCCAGCAGCCGGACAGGGGGCGGATCGGGGAACACTGAAGCTTTCTTT. Encoded protein: CASSRTGGGSGNTEAFF.

The chain couples TRBV25-1 to TRBJ2-2; 10 nucleotides match TRBD1. This CDR3 region has 16 residues. V was clipped by 3 bases and J by 6 bases; unmatched bases: 7. Germline CDR1 is MGHDK and CDR2 is SYGVNS. CDR3 sequence (DNA): TGTGCCAGCAGTGATTTAGACAGGGGGCGCGCCGGGGAGCTGTTTTTT. Translation gives CASSDLDRGRAGELFF.

For the CDR3, the DNA is TGTGCCATCAGAGGGGATCCAAATCAGCCCCAGCATTTT. Translating it yields CAIRGDPNQPQHF. J is TRBJ1-5 and V is TRBV10-3, with a weak D call TRBD1 (5 bases). The germline V gene has CDR1 ENHRY and CDR2 SYGVKD. CDR3 length: 13 residues. Trimming pared 6 bases from V and 4 bases from J, leaving 10 bases between.

The rearrangement uses TRBV6-5 and TRBJ2-6; D gene uncertain. The germline CDR1 and CDR2 sequences are MNHEY and SVGAGI. V was cut by 6 bases and J by 0 bases, with 6 bases left in between. CDR3 size: 14 residues. The CDR3 sequence is CASRGRSGANVLTF. The CDR3 coding sequence is TGTGCCAGCAGGGGTCGCTCTGGGGCCAACGTCCTGACTTTC.

V is TRBV5-1 and J is TRBJ2-7; D may be TRBD1 (5 bases). The V end lost 1 base, the J end lost 4 bases, and 12 bases lay between the germline ends. This CDR3 contains 14 residues. Germline lookup yields CDR1 SGHRS and CDR2 YFSETQ. The CDR3 spells CASSLLARAYEQYF. The CDR3 bases are TGCGCCAGCAGCTTGTTAGCCAGGGCATACGAGCAGTACTTC.

This clone was seen a single time. V gene TRBV2 combines with J gene TRBJ2-7, with 7 positions matching TRBD1. The CDR3 spans 13 residues. Looked up from germline, CDR1 is SNHLY and CDR2 is FYNNEI. The V gene end was trimmed by 2 bases and the J gene end by 5 bases; junction bases not matched to a gene: 3. The CDR3 loop reads CASSEQGVDEQYF. CDR3 DNA: TGTGCCAGCAGTGAACAGGGGGTCGACGAGCAGTACTTC.

This clone was counted a single time. This chain joins TRBV28 and TRBJ1-2, with a possible D match to TRBD1 (5 bases). CDR3 length: 13 amino acids. V was cut by 8 bases and J by 7 bases, with 17 bases left in between. Germline V lookup: CDR1 MDHEN, CDR2 SYDVKM. The CDR3 DNA reads as TGTGCCAGCGGATCCCCCTACAGGACTGGCTACACCTTC. It translates to CASGSPYRTGYTF.

The V and J genes are TRBV9 and TRBJ2-3, with 7 bases fitting TRBD2. Germline trimming cut 4 bases from V and 5 bases from J; bases unmatched to any gene: 16. This CDR3 spans 17 amino acids. The germline V gene has CDR1 SGDLS and CDR2 YYNGEE. The CDR3 region is CASSPGVAGAIGDTQYF. For the CDR3, the DNA is TGTGCCAGCAGCCCCGGGGTGGCGGGAGCTATTGGAGATACGCAGTATTTT.

In this sample, this clone turned up a few times. The CDR3 is CASSGLASYEQYF. The CDR3 DNA follows: TGTGCCAGCAGTGGACTAGCTTCCTACGAGCAGTACTTC. The J gene is TRBJ2-7, the V gene TRBV2; TRBD2 aligns across 7 bases. The CDR3 runs 13 residues. Germline V lookup: CDR1 SNHLY, CDR2 FYNNEI. V was pared by 4 bases and J by 1 base, with 1 base of the junction left unmatched.

The chain is built from TRBV6-1 and TRBJ2-3; 7 bases match TRBD1. This CDR3 region has 13 residues. Trimming cost V 11 bases and J 3 bases; bases outside gene matches: 8. From germline, CDR1 is MNHNS and CDR2 SASEGT. The DNA for the CDR3 is TGTGCCGCTGACAGGGCGGGTACAGATACGCAGTATTTT. Encoded protein: CAADRAGTDTQYF.

This clone was picked up a small number of times. This chain links TRBV4-1 with TRBJ1-5, with unresolved D. Germline loops: CDR1 MGHRA, CDR2 YSYEKL. The CDR3 sequence is 14 residues long. Trimming removed 3 bases from V and 7 bases from J, with 13 bases in between. The CDR3 here is CASSQLTAAQPQHF. The CDR3 DNA follows: TGCGCCAGCAGCCAGTTGACGGCGGCCCAGCCCCAGCATTTT.

The CDR3 bases are TGTGCCAGCATTACAGGAATCAATCAGCCCCAGCATTTT. Its protein product is CASITGINQPQHF. This sequence joins TRBV6-5 and TRBJ1-5, with TRBD1 as a possible D gene (5 bases). The V end was cut by 7 bases, the J end by 3 bases, with 10 bases between. This CDR3 is built from 13 residues. Looked up from germline, CDR1 is MNHEY and CDR2 is SVGAGI.

The V gene is TRBV10-2, the J gene TRBJ2-3; 7 nucleotides align to TRBD2. The germline V gene encodes CDR1 WSHSY and CDR2 SAAADI. CDR3 length: 14 amino acids. V gave up 7 bases and J gave up 0 bases; unmatched junction bases: 4. This chain's CDR3 is CASTSGASTDTQYF. The CDR3 DNA reads TGCGCCAGCACCAGCGGGGCTAGCACAGATACGCAGTATTTT.